This T cell receptor (beta chain) was sequenced in a study of PD-L1 blockade in urothelial cancer. Whole-study findings and limits: Lower than median blood TCR clonality before treatment predicted better survival.

The table came from immunoSEQ multiplex PCR; TCRdb's copy has only in-frame clones and leaves some out. The sample includes approximately 51,000 clones, about 86% of them seen just once. As to time point: pretreatment peripheral blood. Urothelial carcinoma in patients was locally advanced or metastatic. With regard to this clone: Its antigen is unknown.

Germline V CDR1 and CDR2: LNHDA, SQIVND (reference sequence). There are 14 residues in the CDR3. V shed 4 bases and J 4 bases; nucleotides not matched to a gene: 4. The rearrangement links TRBV19 to TRBJ2-7, with 10 bases lining up with TRBD1. The receptor was isolated from a man aged 55 to 69 with urothelial cancer. The source material was PBMCs, sampled around atezolizumab (anti-PD-L1) treatment. CDR3 bases: TGTGCCAGTAGTAGACCGGGACAGGGGTACGAGCAGTACTTC. Protein product: CASSRPGQGYEQYF.